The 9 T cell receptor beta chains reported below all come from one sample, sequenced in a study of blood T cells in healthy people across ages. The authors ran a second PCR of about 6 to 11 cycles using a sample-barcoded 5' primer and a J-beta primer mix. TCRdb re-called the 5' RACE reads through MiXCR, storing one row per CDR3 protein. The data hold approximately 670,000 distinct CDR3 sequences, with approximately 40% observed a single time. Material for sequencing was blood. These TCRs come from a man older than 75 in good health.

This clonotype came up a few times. The CDR3 sequence: CASSVGSGRKDTQYF. The CDR3 DNA sequence: TGTGCCAGCAGCGTAGGTAGCGGGAGGAAAGATACGCAGTATTTT. The J gene is TRBJ2-3, the V gene TRBV9; 10 positions match TRBD2. V lost 0 bases and J lost 5; bases outside the gene matches: 3. There are 15 residues in the CDR3. CDR1 is SGDLS and CDR2 is YYNGEE in the germline V gene.

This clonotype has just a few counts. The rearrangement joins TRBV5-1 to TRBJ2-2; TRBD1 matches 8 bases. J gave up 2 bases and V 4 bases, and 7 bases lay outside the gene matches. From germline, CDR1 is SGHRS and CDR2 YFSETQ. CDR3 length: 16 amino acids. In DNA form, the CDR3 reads TGCGCCAGCAGCGCCCAGACAGGGGAAAACACCGGGGAGCTGTTTTTT. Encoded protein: CASSAQTGENTGELFF.

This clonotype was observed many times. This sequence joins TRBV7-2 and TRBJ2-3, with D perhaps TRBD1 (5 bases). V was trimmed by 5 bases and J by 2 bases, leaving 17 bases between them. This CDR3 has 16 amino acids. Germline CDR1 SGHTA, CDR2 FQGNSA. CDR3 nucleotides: TGTGCCAGCAGCAGAGAGATTAACAGGTTCACAGATACGCAGTATTTT. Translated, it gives CASSREINRFTDTQYF. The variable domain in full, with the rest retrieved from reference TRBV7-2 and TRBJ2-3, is GAGVSQSPSNKVTEKGKDVELRCDPISGHTALYWYRQSLGQGLEFLIYFQGNSAPDKSGLPSDRFSAERTGGSVSTLTIQRTQQEDSAVYLCASSREINRFTDTQYFGPGTRLTVL.

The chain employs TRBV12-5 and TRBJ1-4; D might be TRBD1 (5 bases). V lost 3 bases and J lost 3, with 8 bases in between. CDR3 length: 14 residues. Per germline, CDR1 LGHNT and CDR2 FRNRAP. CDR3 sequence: CASGLGVSNEKLFF. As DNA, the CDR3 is TGTGCTAGTGGTTTAGGGGTTTCTAATGAAAAACTGTTTTTT.

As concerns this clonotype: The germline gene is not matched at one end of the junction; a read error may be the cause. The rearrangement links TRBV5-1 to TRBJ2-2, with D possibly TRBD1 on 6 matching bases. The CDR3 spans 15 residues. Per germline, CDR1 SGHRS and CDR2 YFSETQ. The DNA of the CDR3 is TGCACCAGCAGCTTGAAGGACAGTAACACCGGGGAGCTGTTTTTT. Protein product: CTSSLKDSNTGELFF.

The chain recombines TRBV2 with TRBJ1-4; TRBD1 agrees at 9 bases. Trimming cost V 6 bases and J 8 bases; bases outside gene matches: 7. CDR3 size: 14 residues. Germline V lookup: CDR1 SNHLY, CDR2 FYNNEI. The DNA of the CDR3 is TGTGCCAGCAGGGACAGGGGCGGAAGAGAAAAACTGTTTTTT. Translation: CASRDRGGREKLFF.

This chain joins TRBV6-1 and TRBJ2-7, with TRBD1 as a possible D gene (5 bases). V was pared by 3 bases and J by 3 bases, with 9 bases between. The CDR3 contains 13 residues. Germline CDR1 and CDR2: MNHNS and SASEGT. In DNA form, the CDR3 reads TGTGCCAGCAGTGAGACAGTAGACTACGAGCAGTACTTC. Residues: CASSETVDYEQYF.

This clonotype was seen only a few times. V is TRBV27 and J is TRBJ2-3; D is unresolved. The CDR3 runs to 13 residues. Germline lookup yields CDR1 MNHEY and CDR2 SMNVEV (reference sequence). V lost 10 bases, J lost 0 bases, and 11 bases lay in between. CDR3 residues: CANYAKSTDTQYF. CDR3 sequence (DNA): TGTGCCAACTACGCGAAGAGCACAGATACGCAGTATTTT.

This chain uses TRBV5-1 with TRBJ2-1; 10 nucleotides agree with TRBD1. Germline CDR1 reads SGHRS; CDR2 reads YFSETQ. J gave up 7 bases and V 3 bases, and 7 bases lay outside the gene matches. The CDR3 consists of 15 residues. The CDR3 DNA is TGCGCCAGCAGCTCTGTCGGGACAGGGGAAAATGAGCAGTTCTTC. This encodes CASSSVGTGENEQFF.